Shown below are 17 T cell receptor beta chains from a single sample sequenced in a study of T cell responses to AZD1222 COVID-19 vaccine. TCRdb's copy holds only in-frame clones and misses some; the assay was immunoSEQ multiplex PCR. The profile shows about 73,000 clones, roughly 89% of them singletons. The sequenced sample was peripheral blood, obtained 28 days after the second AZD1222 dose. The receptors derive from an adult who received the AZD1222 COVID-19 vaccine.

The V gene is TRBV28, the J gene TRBJ2-5, with 11 bases fitting TRBD2. Germline CDR1 MDHEN, CDR2 SYDVKM. The CDR3 loop spans 14 amino acids. Unmatched junction bases numbered 8, after V lost 2 bases and J lost 12 bases. The CDR3 sequence: CASSLTSSGGPEYF. The CDR3, as DNA: TGTGCCAGCAGTTTAACGTCTAGCGGGGGGCCCGAGTACTTC.

The chain carries TRBV7-8 and TRBJ2-4, with 14 bases that match TRBD2. V shed 3 bases, J shed 6 bases, and the junction held 10 bases outside the gene matches. The CDR3 totals 18 residues. Germline CDR1 reads SGHVS; CDR2 reads FQNEAQ. The CDR3 nucleotides read TGTGCCAGCAGCTTTAGGGGACTAGCGGGAGCGGAGGCAAACATTCAGTACTTC. Translated, it gives CASSFRGLAGAEANIQYF.

This chain uses TRBV10-3 with TRBJ1-5; 11 nucleotides line up with TRBD1. This CDR3 is built from 19 residues. Germline assignment: CDR1 ENHRY and CDR2 SYGVKD. V dropped 0 bases and J dropped 2; count of bases not matched to a gene: 9. The CDR3 reads CAISESPRTGGRGNQPQHF. In DNA, the CDR3 is TGTGCCATCAGTGAGTCGCCCAGGACAGGGGGCCGGGGCAATCAGCCCCAGCATTTT.

The chain joins TRBV12-5 to TRBJ2-3, with D uncertain. V lost 3 bases and J lost 5, with 3 bases in between. This CDR3 spans 11 amino acids. Germline lookup yields CDR1 LGHNT and CDR2 FRNRAP. The CDR3 sequence: CASGLGDTQYF. CDR3 DNA sequence: TGTGCTAGTGGTTTAGGAGATACGCAGTATTTT.

The V gene is TRBV27, the J gene TRBJ2-3, with D hard to call. Trimming removed 5 bases at V and 2 bases at J, with 17 bases between. Germline V gene lookup returns CDR1 MNHEY and CDR2 SMNVEV (reference sequence). The CDR3 is 16 residues long. CDR3 amino acids: CASSPADTLYTDTQYF. The CDR3 DNA reads TGTGCCAGCAGTCCCGCGGATACGCTATACACAGATACGCAGTATTTT.

The J gene is TRBJ1-2, the V gene TRBV12-3 or TRBV12-4; tentative D call: TRBD1 (6 bases). CDR3 length: 13 amino acids. The ends were cut back, 7 bases at V and 8 bases at J, with 17 bases in the middle. The CDR3 loop reads CASTKGTSFGYTF. Here the CDR3 DNA reads TGTGCCAGCACTAAAGGGACATCCTTCGGCTACACCTTC.

The rearrangement links TRBV5-1 to TRBJ2-5, with D possibly being TRBD2 (6 bases). V was pared by 4 bases and J by 5 bases, with 18 bases between. CDR1 and CDR2 (germline): SGHRS, YFSETQ. CDR3 size: 15 residues. CDR3 amino acids: CASSPGGMVGETQYF. CDR3 nucleotide sequence: TGCGCCAGCAGCCCCGGGGGTATGGTCGGGGAGACCCAGTACTTC.

This sequence joins TRBV6-5 and TRBJ2-5; 8 nucleotides line up with TRBD2. The ends lost 5 bases at V and 1 base at J; junction bases unmatched: 3. Germline CDR1 and CDR2: MNHEY and SVGAGI. The CDR3 covers 14 residues. The CDR3 DNA follows: TGTGCCAGCAGTCCGGGGGGGCCCCAAGAGACCCAGTACTTC. This encodes CASSPGGPQETQYF.

This sequence joins TRBV24-1 and TRBJ2-1; D is uncertain. This CDR3 spans 16 amino acids. Germline assignment: CDR1 KGHDR and CDR2 SFDVKD. The V and J ends lost 2 bases and 0 bases respectively, with 10 bases between them. CDR3 in amino acids: CATSDSWMTSYNEQFF. CDR3 nucleotides: TGTGCCACCAGTGATTCGTGGATGACCTCCTACAATGAGCAGTTCTTC.

The V and J genes are TRBV7-9 and TRBJ2-2, with D hard to call. From germline, CDR1 is SEHNR and CDR2 FQNEAQ (reference sequence). V lost 8 bases and J 2 bases, leaving 12 bases between the germline ends. The CDR3 spans 14 residues. In DNA form, the CDR3 reads TGTGCCAGCGTGACCCTACCAAACACCGGGGAGCTGTTTTTT. Encoded protein: CASVTLPNTGELFF.

V and J are TRBV10-1 and TRBJ2-7, with TRBD1 identical over 8 bases. CDR1 WNHNN and CDR2 SYGVQD come from the germline V gene (reference sequence). This CDR3 contains 12 residues. V dropped 10 bases and J dropped 2; count of bases not matched to a gene: 4. The CDR3 nucleotides read TGCGCCAACCCGGACAGGGCCTACGAGCAGTACGTC. It encodes CANPDRAYEQYV.

This chain uses TRBV3-1 (or the pseudogene TRBV3-2) with TRBJ1-2, with D possibly TRBD1 on 6 matching bases. Deletions cut 1 base from V and 5 bases from J, with 11 bases between. Germline V gene lookup returns CDR1 LGHDT and CDR2 YNNKEL (reference sequence). The CDR3 extends over 14 amino acids. Here the CDR3 reads CASSQGTGRYGYTF. CDR3 nucleotide sequence: TGTGCCAGCAGCCAAGGAACAGGGAGGTATGGCTACACCTTC.

This clone was detected only once. V and J are TRBV15 and TRBJ1-6, with D possibly matching TRBD1 (5 bases). The CDR3 consists of 17 residues. Germline V gene sequence: CDR1 LNHNV, CDR2 YYDKDF (reference sequence). The V end lost 1 base, the J end lost 3 bases, and 13 bases lay between the germline ends. CDR3 nucleotide sequence: TGTGCCACCAGCAGAGCCGGGGGGGGATTCTATAATTCACCCCTCCACTTT. This translates into CATSRAGGGFYNSPLHF.

This clone was observed a handful of times. The chain combines TRBV7-9 with TRBJ2-3; D is undetermined. The CDR3 loop spans 16 amino acids. V lost 3 bases to trimming and J lost 1 base, with 14 bases between them. CDR1 is SEHNR, CDR2 FQNEAQ, per germline (reference sequence). Here the CDR3 reads CASSLSSVVGTDTQYF. In DNA, the CDR3 is TGTGCCAGCAGCTTGAGTTCCGTAGTGGGCACAGATACGCAGTATTTT.

The rearrangement joins TRBV5-8 to TRBJ2-2; D unclear. V lost 4 bases and J lost 4, with 8 bases in between. The germline gives CDR1 SGHTS, CDR2 YDEGEE. The CDR3 has 13 residues. In DNA, the CDR3 is TGTGCCAGCAGCGTGGCCCTCACCGGGGAGCTGTTTTTT. This gives the protein CASSVALTGELFF.

The rearrangement joins TRBV20-1 to TRBJ2-5; unclear D gene. Germline CDR1 reads DFQATT; CDR2 reads SNEGSKA (reference sequence). The V gene lost 3 bases and the J gene lost 5 bases, with 13 bases spanning the gap. The CDR3 has 13 residues. CDR3 sequence: CSASISRRETQYF. The CDR3 nucleotides read TGCAGTGCTAGTATTAGTCGCAGGGAGACCCAGTACTTC.

The V call is TRBV9, the J call TRBJ2-3, with TRBD2 matching 9 bases. Germline loops: CDR1 SGDLS, CDR2 YYNGEE. This CDR3 region has 18 residues. Trimming cost V 1 base and J 0 bases; bases outside gene matches: 9. CDR3 amino acids: CASSVSAGGPFSTDTQYF. CDR3 bases: TGTGCCAGCAGCGTAAGTGCGGGGGGGCCCTTTAGCACAGATACGCAGTATTTT.